This T cell receptor beta chain was profiled in a study of identical twins. Findings of the study overall: Conclusions were drawn cross-sectionally by statistical analysis, without following the same donors. Reduced insertions were recorded for abundant cord blood beta clonotypes, with no such pattern in memory repertoires.

Turning to this clonotype: No antigen is known for it.

This CDR3 is built from 16 residues. Germline assignment: CDR1 SQVTM and CDR2 ANQGSEA. The V gene lost 2 bases and the J gene lost 4 bases, with 19 bases spanning the gap. A universal primer site was incorporated via template switching, and the cDNA contained unique molecular identifiers. TCRdb ran MiXCR on the 5' RACE reads and lists one entry per CDR3 protein. The data hold a few hundred thousand distinct CDR3 sequences, with less than 20% observed a single time. Sequenced sample: naive T cells sorted from blood. The V and J genes are TRBV29-1 and TRBJ2-3; maybe TRBD1 (6 bases). This TCR was recovered from a man in his fifties or sixties in good health. This chain's CDR3 is CSVESPGRGHSDTQYF. Here the CDR3 DNA reads TGCAGCGTTGAAAGTCCTGGCAGGGGTCATTCAGATACGCAGTATTTT.